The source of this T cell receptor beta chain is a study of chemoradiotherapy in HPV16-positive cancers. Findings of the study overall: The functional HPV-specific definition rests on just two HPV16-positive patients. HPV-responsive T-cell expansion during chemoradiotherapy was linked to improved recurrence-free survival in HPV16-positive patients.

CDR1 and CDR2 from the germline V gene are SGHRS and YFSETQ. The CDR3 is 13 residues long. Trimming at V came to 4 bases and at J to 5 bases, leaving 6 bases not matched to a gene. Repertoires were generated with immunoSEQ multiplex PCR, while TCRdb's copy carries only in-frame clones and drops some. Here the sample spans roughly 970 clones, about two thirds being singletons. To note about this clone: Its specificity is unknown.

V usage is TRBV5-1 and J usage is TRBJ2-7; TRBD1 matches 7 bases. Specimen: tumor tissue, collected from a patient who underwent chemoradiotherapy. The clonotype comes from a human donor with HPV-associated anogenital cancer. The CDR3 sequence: CASSAATGHEQYF. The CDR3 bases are TGCGCCAGCAGCGCAGCGACAGGGCACGAGCAGTACTTC.